The rows below give T cell receptor beta chains drawn from one sample of a study of human T cells and chemical hapten exposure. One entry per CDR3 protein results from TCRdb running MiXCR on the RACE reads. The sample shows 150,000 to 200,000 distinct CDR3 sequences, roughly 26% of them seen only once. The sequencing used whole blood, collected in connection with sensitization to the hapten diphenylcyclopropenone (DPC). The receptors shown here come from a woman aged 18-29 years with alopecia areata. Some clones in this sample may be carry-over from other donors' samples. The CDR3 runs from the conserved cysteine through the conserved F or W. A D gene is named only where the DNA matches it firmly. Rows may omit the clone size; those that give it use once, few, many or a size class.

CDR3 length	clone size	V gene	D gene	J gene	CDR3 protein	CDR3 DNA
17	-	TRBV5-6	-	TRBJ2-6	CASTDLGVPYGANVLTF	TGTGCCAGCACCGATCTAGGGGTCCCCTATGGGGCCAACGTCCTGACTTTC
14	few	TRBV29-1	TRBD2	TRBJ2-2	CSVEAGGITGELFF	TGCAGCGTCGAAGCGGGGGGAATAACCGGGGAGCTGTTTTTT
18	few	TRBV20-1	-	TRBJ2-2	CSARDPPGTPKNTGELFF	TGCAGTGCTAGAGATCCCCCGGGGACTCCGAAGAACACCGGGGAGCTGTTTTTT
15	once	TRBV6-1	TRBD2	TRBJ2-1	CASSERLAASNEQFF	TGTGCCAGCAGTGAGAGACTAGCTGCCTCCAATGAGCAGTTCTTC
15	few	TRBV27	TRBD2	TRBJ2-1	CATFGGSSSYNEQFF	TGTGCCACCTTCGGGGGGTCTAGCTCCTACAATGAGCAGTTCTTC
14	-	TRBV25-1	-	TRBJ1-5	CASSESATAEPQHF	TGTGCCAGCAGTGAATCAGCAACTGCGGAGCCCCAGCATTTT
15	-	TRBV10-3	TRBD1	TRBJ1-1	CAIKPQTQGAAEAFF	TGTGCCATCAAGCCCCAAACACAGGGGGCGGCTGAAGCTTTCTTT
14	-	TRBV7-6	-	TRBJ1-6	CASSLDSHNSPLHF	TGTGCCAGCAGCTTAGACAGCCATAATTCACCCCTCCACTTT
14	-	TRBV6-2/TRBV6-3	-	TRBJ2-7	CASRMSASWGEQYF	TGTGCCAGCCGTATGTCGGCTTCATGGGGAGAGCAGTACTTC
13	many	TRBV7-6	TRBD1	TRBJ1-2	CASSFQGARGYTF	TGTGCCAGCAGCTTTCAGGGGGCTAGAGGCTACACCTTC
14	-	TRBV27	-	TRBJ1-1	CASRAGRTNTEAFF	TGTGCCAGCAGAGCGGGACGGACCAACACTGAAGCTTTCTTT
15	-	TRBV11-2	TRBD1	TRBJ2-7	CASSFYAGQGYEQYF	TGTGCCAGCAGCTTTTATGCAGGACAGGGATACGAGCAGTACTTC
14	few	TRBV29-1	TRBD2	TRBJ2-7	CSVHRGGADYEQYF	TGCAGCGTCCACCGCGGGGGGGCGGATTACGAGCAGTACTTC
14	-	TRBV2	TRBD1	TRBJ2-7	CASIGDWNRGEQYF	TGTGCCAGCATCGGCGACTGGAACAGGGGGGAGCAGTACTTC
14	few	TRBV3-1	-	TRBJ2-6	CASSPRPQANVLTF	TGTGCCAGCAGCCCGCGACCCCAGGCCAACGTCCTGACTTTC
16	few	TRBV5-6	TRBD1	TRBJ1-5	CASSFGQGASNQPQHF	TGTGCCAGCAGCTTCGGGCAGGGGGCAAGCAATCAGCCCCAGCATTTT
16	-	TRBV5-1	-	TRBJ2-7	CASSNDIKRETYEQYF	TGCGCCAGCAGCAACGACATTAAAAGGGAGACCTACGAGCAGTACTTC
15	-	TRBV9	TRBD2	TRBJ2-3	CASSEPGLAKDTQYF	TGTGCCAGCAGCGAACCGGGACTAGCAAAAGATACGCAGTATTTT
11	few	TRBV20-1	TRBD1	TRBJ2-1	CSARQGSEQFF	TGCAGTGCCAGACAGGGGAGTGAGCAGTTCTTC
14	few	TRBV12-3/TRBV12-4	-	TRBJ1-4	CASSLSSQGQKLFF	TGTGCCAGCAGTTTAAGCTCCCAGGGTCAAAAACTGTTTTTT
14	few	TRBV4-1	TRBD1	TRBJ2-5	CASSQRQGLETQYF	TGCGCCAGCAGCCAAAGACAGGGTCTTGAGACCCAGTACTTC
16	many	TRBV12-3/TRBV12-4	-	TRBJ2-7	CASSFRVGARSYEQYF	TGTGCCAGCAGTTTCCGGGTGGGGGCTAGGTCCTACGAGCAGTACTTC
14	-	TRBV4-1	-	TRBJ2-1	CASSHPGGRGEQFF	TGCGCCAGCAGCCACCCCGGGGGAAGGGGTGAGCAGTTCTTC
18	-	TRBV4-1	-	TRBJ2-1	CASSLTLGGLKPYNEQFF	TGCGCCAGCAGCTTGACTCTGGGGGGACTTAAACCTTACAATGAGCAGTTCTTC
12	many	TRBV6-2/TRBV6-3	-	TRBJ2-5	CASTDSWETQYF	TGTGCCAGCACGGACAGTTGGGAGACCCAGTACTTC
13	few	TRBV12-3/TRBV12-4	TRBD2	TRBJ2-3	CASRGSGTDTQYF	TGTGCCTCGCGGGGGTCTGGCACAGATACGCAGTATTTT
11	-	TRBV4-1	TRBD2	TRBJ2-1	CASHAGGRQFF	TGCGCCAGCCATGCGGGGGGCAGGCAGTTCTTC
15	few	TRBV10-3	TRBD1	TRBJ2-7	CAISEYGTGTYEQYF	TGTGCCATCAGTGAGTATGGGACAGGGACCTACGAGCAGTACTTC
14	-	TRBV12-3/TRBV12-4	-	TRBJ2-7	CASSLAGGYSEQYF	TGTGCCAGCAGTTTAGCGGGAGGTTATTCCGAGCAGTACTTC
15	-	TRBV6-2/TRBV6-3	-	TRBJ2-7	CASSGSALEDYEQYF	TGTGCCAGCTCGGGGTCCGCGTTAGAGGACTACGAGCAGTACTTC
17	-	TRBV6-6	TRBD2	TRBJ2-1	CASSSPPPSGTNNEQFF	TGTGCCAGCAGTTCCCCCCCCCCTAGCGGTACAAACAATGAGCAGTTCTTC
14	few	TRBV7-2	-	TRBJ2-3	CASTRSSPTDTQYF	TGTGCCAGCACCCGATCCTCCCCCACAGATACGCAGTATTTT
14	-	TRBV7-2	TRBD2	TRBJ2-1	CASSPGLAWHEQFF	TGTGCCAGCAGCCCGGGACTAGCGTGGCATGAGCAGTTCTTC
12	few	TRBV10-3	-	TRBJ2-7	CAISDQVWEQYF	TGTGCCATCAGTGATCAGGTTTGGGAGCAGTACTTC
16	many	TRBV27	-	TRBJ2-3	CASSPLLGRPTDTQYF	TGTGCCAGCAGTCCTTTATTGGGGCGGCCCACAGATACGCAGTATTTT
14	-	TRBV6-5	-	TRBJ1-6	CASKGGPHNSPLHF	TGTGCCAGCAAGGGGGGCCCCCACAATTCACCCCTCCACTTT
14	-	TRBV5-1	TRBD1	TRBJ2-7	CASSRDRSSYEQYF	TGCGCCAGCAGCCGGGACAGGAGCTCCTACGAGCAGTACTTC
15	-	TRBV4-3	-	TRBJ1-1	CASSHVRDLNTEAFF	TGCGCCAGCAGCCATGTTCGGGACCTGAACACTGAAGCTTTCTTT
15	few	TRBV11-2	-	TRBJ2-1	CASSLARRRGNEQFF	TGTGCCAGCAGCTTAGCCCGGAGGCGGGGCAATGAGCAGTTCTTC
16	-	TRBV9	TRBD1	TRBJ2-5	CASSAGTAKNQETQYF	TGTGCCAGCAGCGCCGGGACAGCGAAAAACCAAGAGACCCAGTACTTC
16	-	TRBV29-1	-	TRBJ2-3	CSVENRGAGGTDTQYF	TGCAGCGTTGAAAATCGAGGGGCTGGCGGCACAGATACGCAGTATTTT
17	few	TRBV7-3	-	TRBJ2-1	CASSLNTIGAGLNEQFF	TGTGCCAGCAGCTTAAACACTATTGGGGCAGGACTCAATGAGCAGTTCTTC
15	-	TRBV7-8	-	TRBJ1-5	CASSQMRGQNQPQHF	TGTGCCAGCAGCCAAATGAGGGGCCAGAATCAGCCCCAGCATTTT
16	-	TRBV7-6	TRBD2	TRBJ2-3	CASSLVGLAGTDTQYF	TGTGCCAGCAGCTTAGTCGGGCTAGCGGGCACAGATACGCAGTATTTT
18	few	TRBV18	TRBD2	TRBJ2-7	CASSPRTSGGPSSYEQYF	TGTGCCAGCTCACCACGGACTAGCGGGGGGCCCAGCTCCTACGAGCAGTACTTC
16	-	TRBV30	-	TRBJ2-3	CAWNVQKWARPDTQYF	TGTGCCTGGAACGTGCAAAAATGGGCCAGGCCAGATACGCAGTATTTT
15	-	TRBV27	-	TRBJ2-5	CASSPSATKGETQYF	TGTGCCAGCAGTCCCTCAGCCACAAAGGGGGAGACCCAGTACTTC
14	-	TRBV5-1	-	TRBJ1-1	CASSLETPHTEAFF	TGCGCCAGCAGCTTGGAGACACCTCACACTGAAGCTTTCTTT
17	-	TRBV18	-	TRBJ2-1	CASSPLSTSHQYNEQFF	TGTGCCAGCTCACCACTTTCGACTAGTCATCAATACAATGAGCAGTTCTTC
13	many	TRBV20-1	-	TRBJ2-3	CSAIRQAPDTQYF	TGCAGTGCTATCCGGCAGGCCCCCGATACGCAGTATTTT
12	few	TRBV6-5	-	TRBJ1-1	CASSYNEGMAFF	TGTGCCAGCAGTTACAATGAGGGGATGGCTTTCTTT
13	few	TRBV6-5	-	TRBJ2-6	CASKNSGANVLTF	TGTGCCAGCAAGAACTCTGGGGCCAACGTCCTGACTTTC
16	-	TRBV6-6	-	TRBJ2-7	CASSPPAGAGWYEQYF	TGTGCCAGCAGTCCCCCCGCAGGGGCGGGGTGGTACGAGCAGTACTTC